This T cell receptor beta chain is drawn from a study of cytomegalovirus exposure and HLA in healthy donors. Study-wide results and caveats: An analysis was carried out at a later point. It showed that HLA-associated TCR beta chains were more clonally expanded than equally common non-associated chains. Further analysis was carried out later, and it showed several of the most significant clusters appearing linked to common viral pathogens.

Deletions cut 0 bases from V and 3 bases from J, with 4 bases between. The length of the CDR3 is 13 residues. The V gene's germline CDR1 is KGHSH and CDR2 LQKENI. The PCR employed 60 Vbeta primers together with 13 Jbeta primers. Clones were read by immunoSEQ multiplex PCR, and TCRdb kept only the in-frame ones, dropping some. The sample has about 130,000 clones; 75% to 90% are singletons. As concerns this clone: What it binds is unknown. The sample carries other DNA sequences with the same CDR3.

The rearrangement uses TRBV18 and TRBJ2-3; D is unresolved. Sequencing used PBMCs. This TCR came from a woman aged 40 to 50 in good health and CMV-seropositive. This CDR3 is CASSPPSTDTQYF. The CDR3 coding sequence is TGTGCCAGCTCACCACCGTCGACAGATACGCAGTATTTT.